The 30 T cell receptor beta chains listed next were all sequenced from one sample in a study of blood T cell repertoires in COVID-19. Profiled with immunoSEQ multiplex PCR; TCRdb holds only in-frame clones, not every one. Counted here are some 530,000 clones, 88% occurring once; the ten biggest clones make up 6.5% to 8.5%. Sequencing was done on a sample of PBMCs or T cells enriched from blood (not recorded which). These TCRs come from a woman aged 60-70 years who had recovered from COVID-19.

The chain links TRBV15 to TRBJ1-6; TRBD1 matches at 9 bases. J lost 1 base, V lost 3 bases, and 10 bases had no gene match. The CDR3 runs to 19 residues. The germline gives CDR1 LNHNV, CDR2 YYDKDF (reference sequence). The CDR3 is CATSRGGGQGMSYNSPLHF. The CDR3 DNA is TGTGCCACCAGCAGGGGAGGGGGACAGGGTATGTCCTATAATTCACCCCTCCACTTT.

The genes are TRBV27 and TRBJ1-6, with 10 positions matching TRBD1. The ends lost 5 bases at V and 5 bases at J; junction bases unmatched: 9. CDR3 length: 17 residues. Germline loops: CDR1 MNHEY, CDR2 SMNVEV (reference sequence). In DNA, the CDR3 is TGTGCCAGCAGTACCCAGGACAGGGGGAAGGATAATTCACCCCTCCACTTT. It translates to CASSTQDRGKDNSPLHF.

V and J are TRBV30 and TRBJ2-1; D may be TRBD2 (7 bases). The CDR3 consists of 13 residues. Trimming shortened V by 2 bases and J by 9 bases, and 14 bases separated the two germline ends. Germline-derived CDR1 and CDR2 are GTSNPN and SVGIG (reference sequence). CDR3 in DNA: TGTGCCTGGAGTCCCGCGGGGGCCGGTGAGCAGTTCTTC. As protein: CAWSPAGAGEQFF.

The rearrangement links TRBV18 to TRBJ2-1, with 13 bases identical to TRBD2. CDR1 is KGHSH, CDR2 LQKENI, per germline. Trimming removed 4 bases from V and 0 bases from J; junction bases left unmatched: 6. The CDR3 is made up of 18 amino acids. CDR3 nucleotide sequence: TGTGCCAGCTCACTGGGGACTAGCGGGGTGAGCTCCTACAATGAGCAGTTCTTC. Encoded protein: CASSLGTSGVSSYNEQFF. The full variable domain, in which reference TRBV18 and TRBJ2-1 provide the parts outside the CDR3, is NAGVMQNPRHLVRRRGQEARLRCSPMKGHSHVYWYRQLPEEGLKFMVYLQKENIIDESGMPKERFSAEFPKEGPSILRIQQVVRGDSAAYFCASSLGTSGVSSYNEQFFGPGTRLTVL.

The chain couples TRBV3-1 (or the pseudogene TRBV3-2) to TRBJ1-3; no definite D call. The CDR3 totals 12 residues. Germline-derived CDR1 and CDR2 are LGHDT and YNNKEL (reference sequence). The V end was cut by 4 bases, the J end by 8 bases, with 9 bases between. DNA of the CDR3: TGTGCCAGCAGCCCCCTCGGGGACACCATATATTTT. Protein sequence: CASSPLGDTIYF.

The chain couples TRBV19 to TRBJ2-7; possible D gene TRBD1, 6 bases. The CDR3 covers 13 residues. CDR1 and CDR2 (germline): LNHDA, SQIVND (reference sequence). V lost 4 bases and J lost 2, with 9 bases in between. In DNA form, the CDR3 reads TGTGCCAGTAGTACGACAGGACCCTACGAGCAGTACTTC. Translated, it gives CASSTTGPYEQYF.

The gene calls are TRBV6-5 and TRBJ1-2; 7 bases are a match to TRBD1. This CDR3 has 15 amino acids. Germline V CDR1 and CDR2: MNHEY, SVGAGI. The trim removed 10 bases at V and 2 bases at J, leaving 13 bases unmatched. CDR3 bases: TGTGCCACCCGAGTCTCCGGGACAGTCAACTATGGCTACACCTTC. Protein sequence: CATRVSGTVNYGYTF.

V is TRBV11-3 and J is TRBJ2-3; 12 positions agree with TRBD2. V gave up 4 bases and J gave up 6 bases; unmatched junction bases: 11. Germline V lookup: CDR1 SGHNT, CDR2 YENEEA. The CDR3 loop spans 17 amino acids. The CDR3 nucleotides read TGTGCCAGCAGCTCGGGCCGGACTAGCGGGGCTGACGATACGCAGTATTTT. It yields the protein CASSSGRTSGADDTQYF.

The chain uses TRBV25-1 and TRBJ1-6; D not resolved. Germline CDR1 is MGHDK and CDR2 is SYGVNS. V lost 5 bases and J lost 7, with 9 bases in between. The CDR3 loop spans 13 amino acids. DNA of the CDR3: TGTGCCAGCAGTAATAAACTGAATTCACCCCTCCACTTT. Protein sequence: CASSNKLNSPLHF.

The chain combines TRBV5-1 with TRBJ1-4, with 8 bases aligning to TRBD1. The CDR3 is 16 residues long. Trimming took 0 bases from V and 2 from J; bases not matched to a gene: 3. CDR1 SGHRS and CDR2 YFSETQ come from the germline V gene. DNA for the CDR3: TGCGCCAGCAGCTTGGCCGGGGACAGGACTAATGAAAAACTGTTTTTT. Translated, it gives CASSLAGDRTNEKLFF.

The chain couples TRBV11-3 to TRBJ1-4; 7 nucleotides match TRBD1. CDR1 and CDR2 (germline): SGHNT, YENEEA. This CDR3 contains 15 residues. Germline trimming cut 5 bases from V and 8 bases from J; bases unmatched to any gene: 11. The CDR3 region is CASSKKTGWNEKLFF. CDR3 DNA sequence: TGTGCCAGCAGCAAGAAGACAGGGTGGAACGAAAAACTGTTTTTT. The entire variable domain, with the rest obtained from reference TRBV11-3 and TRBJ1-4, is as follows: EAGVVQSPRYKIIEKKQPVAFWCNPISGHNTLYWYLQNLGQGPELLIRYENEEAVDDSQLPKDRFSAERLKGVDSTLKIQPAELGDSAVYLCASSKKTGWNEKLFFGSGTQLSVL.

This chain's CDR3 is CAISETSGGEQYF. The CDR3 DNA is TGTGCCATCAGTGAGACTAGCGGGGGCGAGCAGTACTTC. V and J are TRBV10-3 and TRBJ2-7; 11 positions agree with TRBD2. This CDR3 spans 13 amino acids. V was clipped by 2 bases and J by 6 bases; unmatched bases: 0. Germline CDR1 and CDR2: ENHRY and SYGVKD.

V usage is TRBV5-1 and J usage is TRBJ2-2; a weak D match, TRBD1 (5 bases). This CDR3 contains 15 residues. Germline assignment: CDR1 SGHRS and CDR2 YFSETQ. The V end lost 3 bases, the J end lost 1 base, and 10 bases lay between the germline ends. The chain's CDR3 is CASSSSRVNTGELFF. Here the CDR3 DNA reads TGCGCCAGCAGCTCTTCCAGGGTGAACACCGGGGAGCTGTTTTTT.

The chain is built from TRBV29-1 and TRBJ1-5; 7 bases align to TRBD1. CDR1 is SQVTM and CDR2 is ANQGSEA in the germline V gene. V lost 8 bases and J lost 6; bases outside the gene matches: 10. The CDR3 consists of 13 residues. CDR3 sequence: CSHDRQGVQPQHF. CDR3 in DNA: TGCAGCCATGATCGACAGGGAGTTCAGCCCCAGCATTTT. Looking up the rest from reference TRBV29-1 and TRBJ1-5 gives the full variable domain: SAVISQKPSRDICQRGTSLTIQCQVDSQVTMMFWYRQQPGQSLTLIATANQGSEATYESGFVIDKFPISRPNLTFSTLTVSNMSPEDSSIYLCSHDRQGVQPQHFGDGTRLSIL.

The chain is built from TRBV9 and TRBJ1-2, with TRBD1 matching 10 bases. Germline CDR1 SGDLS, CDR2 YYNGEE. V lost 3 bases and J lost 5; bases outside the gene matches: 13. The length of the CDR3 is 17 residues. The chain's CDR3 is CASSAGWTGGIGYGYTF. The CDR3 DNA follows: TGTGCCAGCAGCGCCGGATGGACAGGGGGGATTGGGTATGGCTACACCTTC.

J is TRBJ1-1 and V is TRBV29-1, with 7 bases that match TRBD1. J gave up 0 bases and V 7 bases, and 8 bases lay outside the gene matches. Germline CDR1 reads SQVTM; CDR2 reads ANQGSEA. This CDR3 has 14 residues. CDR3 bases: TGCAGCGCCCGAACAGGGGAAATGAACACTGAAGCTTTCTTT. Its translation is CSARTGEMNTEAFF.

This clone appeared a few times. The V and J genes are TRBV5-1 and TRBJ2-1, with D possibly being TRBD2 (7 bases). Germline CDR1 is SGHRS and CDR2 is YFSETQ. The CDR3 loop spans 13 amino acids. V was shortened by 7 bases and J by 8 bases, with 16 bases between the two germline ends. This CDR3 reads CASGRGGPDEQFF. The DNA for the CDR3 is TGCGCCAGCGGGAGGGGGGGCCCCGATGAGCAGTTCTTC.

This clone was seen only once. Compared with germline, one end of the junction differs, possibly owing to a read error. The rearrangement uses TRBV7-6 and TRBJ2-7, with 9 bases identical to TRBD2. Germline CDR1 SGHVS, CDR2 FNYEAQ. The CDR3 has 16 amino acids. The DNA of the CDR3 is TGTGCCAGCTGCTTAGGGCGGGGGGGCCGCGGGACCGAGCAGTACTTC. Protein sequence: CASCLGRGGRGTEQYF.

The chain recombines TRBV9 with TRBJ1-2, with D perhaps matching TRBD1 (6 bases). V was cut by 3 bases and J by 5 bases, with 17 bases left in between. CDR1 and CDR2 (germline): SGDLS, YYNGEE. The CDR3 is made up of 15 amino acids. The CDR3 reads CASSASTGLGYGYTF. The CDR3, as DNA: TGTGCCAGCAGCGCGAGTACAGGGTTGGGTTATGGCTACACCTTC.

This clone was recorded a few times. The rearrangement joins TRBV7-9 to TRBJ2-1; the match to TRBD2 covers 7 bases. V gave up 1 base and J gave up 9 bases; unmatched junction bases: 21. Germline values: CDR1 SEHNR, CDR2 FQNEAQ (reference sequence). The CDR3 spans 19 residues. The DNA of the CDR3 is TGTGCCAGCAGCTTAGGGCCTTGGGACTACCTAAACCGTCCCAGTGAGCAGTTCTTC. Translation gives CASSLGPWDYLNRPSEQFF.

The chain links TRBV6-5 to TRBJ1-2; D is unresolved. The germline CDR1 and CDR2 sequences are MNHEY and SVGAGI. Trimming left V 2 bases short and J 9 bases short, with 13 bases between. This CDR3 has 13 amino acids. The chain's CDR3 is CASSYAHLERYTF. The CDR3, as DNA: TGTGCCAGCAGTTACGCCCACCTTGAGCGCTACACCTTC.

The gene calls are TRBV5-4 and TRBJ2-3; tentatively, D is TRBD2 (6 bases). The CDR3 length is 15 residues. CDR1 is SGHNT and CDR2 is YYREEE in the germline V gene (reference sequence). Trimming took off 2 bases at V and 0 bases at J, with 10 bases between the two ends. This CDR3 is CASSFWAGSTDTQYF. The DNA of the CDR3 is TGTGCCAGCAGCTTTTGGGCGGGGAGCACAGATACGCAGTATTTT.

This chain links TRBV6-2 or TRBV6-3 with TRBJ2-7, with TRBD2 matching over 11 bases. The CDR3 spans 18 residues. The V and J ends lost 2 bases and 0 bases, in that order; junction bases with no gene match: 9. CDR1 is MNHEY, CDR2 SVGEGT, per germline. CDR3: CASSYPPSGGPSSYEQYV. The CDR3 nucleotides are TGTGCCAGCAGTTACCCGCCTAGCGGGGGGCCATCCTCCTACGAGCAGTACGTC.

V usage is TRBV25-1 and J usage is TRBJ1-2; 9 bases line up with TRBD1. The CDR3 is made up of 13 amino acids. Germline V gene data show CDR1 as MGHDK and CDR2 as SYGVNS. Trimming took 6 bases from V and 7 from J; bases not matched to a gene: 6. The CDR3 loop reads CASSLTGGSGYTF. The CDR3 DNA reads as TGTGCCAGCAGCCTCACAGGGGGCAGTGGCTACACCTTC.

This chain links TRBV19 with TRBJ1-1, with D unresolved. The CDR3 has 14 residues. V shed 5 bases and J shed 0 bases, with 10 bases lying between them. Germline loops: CDR1 LNHDA, CDR2 SQIVND (reference sequence). The CDR3 nucleotides read TGTGCCAGTAGTGTGATGGGCATGAACACTGAAGCTTTCTTT. This translates into CASSVMGMNTEAFF.

The sample holds one count of this clone. The J gene is TRBJ2-7, the V gene TRBV5-6; 10 bases fit TRBD2. V was clipped by 3 bases and J by 4 bases; unmatched bases: 4. The CDR3 is 14 residues long. Germline lookup yields CDR1 SGHDT and CDR2 YYEEEE. DNA of the CDR3: TGTGCCAGCAGCTCGGGACTAGCGACATACGAGCAGTACGTC. Protein: CASSSGLATYEQYV.

Concerning this clone: This specimen includes other DNA sequences encoding the same CDR3. The chain uses TRBV9 and TRBJ2-1; 12 bases are shared with TRBD2. The CDR3 consists of 14 residues. The V segment lost 2 bases and the J segment 6 bases; nucleotides outside the gene matches: 0. Per germline, CDR1 SGDLS and CDR2 YYNGEE. CDR3: CASSVTSGGNEQFF. The CDR3 DNA reads as TGTGCCAGCAGCGTGACTAGCGGGGGCAATGAGCAGTTCTTC.

The chain links TRBV5-1 to TRBJ1-5; a weak D match, TRBD1 (6 bases). V was trimmed by 0 bases and J by 8 bases, leaving 15 bases between them. In germline, CDR1 is SGHRS, CDR2 YFSETQ. The CDR3 runs 15 residues. The CDR3 coding sequence is TGCGCCAGCAGCTTGGGGGGGGGCGAGGGTGAGCCCCAGCATTTT. Protein product: CASSLGGGEGEPQHF.

This rearrangement joins TRBV11-2 to TRBJ2-2; 9 bases are a match to TRBD1. The germline CDR1 and CDR2 sequences are SGHAT and FQNNGV. With V trimmed by 2 bases and J by 2 bases, 3 bases remained unmatched. CDR3 length equals 16 residues. CDR3 nucleotides: TGTGCCAGCAGCTTAACGGGACAGGGTAACACCGGGGAGCTGTTTTTT. It translates to CASSLTGQGNTGELFF. The variable domain in full, with the rest retrieved from reference TRBV11-2 and TRBJ2-2, is EAGVAQSPRYKIIEKRQSVAFWCNPISGHATLYWYQQILGQGPKLLIQFQNNGVVDDSQLPKDRFSAERLKGVDSTLKIQPAKLEDSAVYLCASSLTGQGNTGELFFGEGSRLTVL.

About this clone itself: Other DNA sequences in this sample translate to the same CDR3. CDR3 protein: CASSRTGDNQPQHF. In DNA, the CDR3 is TGTGCCAGCAGTAGGACAGGGGACAATCAGCCCCAGCATTTT. V gene TRBV2 combines with J gene TRBJ1-5; 9 bases match TRBD1. Trimming took 5 bases from V and 3 from J; bases not matched to a gene: 2. CDR1 is SNHLY and CDR2 is FYNNEI in the germline V gene. This CDR3 is 14 amino acids long. Based on the CDR3 plus reference TRBV2 and TRBJ1-5, the full variable domain is EPEVTQTPSHQVTQMGQEVILRCVPISNHLYFYWYRQILGQKVEFLVSFYNNEISEKSEIFDDQFSVERPDGSNFTLKIRSTKLEDSAMYFCASSRTGDNQPQHFGDGTRLSIL.